The 23 T cell receptor beta chains listed next were all sequenced from one sample in a study of blood T cells in healthy people across ages (dated by TCRdb to about 2015). Library generation was performed with 5' RACE. The sequencer was an Illumina HiSeq 2500. A second PCR of about 6 to 12 cycles was performed with a sample-barcoded 5' primer and a J-beta primer mix. In-frame beta chains were kept once TCRdb had trimmed the public reads at Q25 with fastp and called clones with MiXCR. Under each unique CDR3 protein, matching rows form one entry showing the most common genes and DNA. Across this sample there are some 1,000,000 distinct CDR3 sequences, with almost 25% seen only once. Approximately 0.75% of the sample goes to the ten largest clones. The sample also formed part of further work on T cells of mothers and their children.

The sequenced material came from blood. These receptors were obtained from a girl aged 2 to 10 in good health.

The chain joins TRBV4-1 to TRBJ1-5; no reliable D call. The CDR3 is 18 residues long. Germline V gene sequence: CDR1 MGHRA, CDR2 YSYEKL. The V and J ends lost 0 bases and 4 bases respectively, with 19 bases between them. CDR3 DNA: TGCGCCAGCAGCCAAGATCCGGGTCCGCAGGTCTCAAATCAGCCCCAGCATTTT. Encoded protein: CASSQDPGPQVSNQPQHF.

Remarks on this clonotype: A read error may produce the germline difference seen at one junction end. The chain is built from TRBV28 and TRBJ2-5; 12 bases align to TRBD2. The J call may be in error: the DNA end matches TRBJ2-1 better. CDR3 length: 15 amino acids. CDR1 and CDR2 from the germline V gene are MDHEN and SYDVKM. The CDR3 spells CASRPGTSGLNEQFF. In DNA form, the CDR3 reads TGTGCCAGCAGGCCTGGGACTAGCGGGCTGAATGAACAGTTCTTC.

This clonotype was detected only a few times. The chain couples TRBV12-3 or TRBV12-4 to TRBJ2-2; no clear D gene. Trimming cost V 5 bases and J 2 bases, with 12 bases left between them. The CDR3 length is 15 residues. CDR3 sequence: CASSKQRQNTGELFF. In nucleotides, the CDR3 is TGTGCCAGCAGTAAGCAACGGCAAAACACCGGGGAGCTGTTTTTT.

This clonotype was counted between two and nine times. The V gene is TRBV3-1, the J gene TRBJ1-1; D unresolved. Germline CDR1 reads LGHDT; CDR2 reads YNNKEL (reference sequence). Trimming removed 6 bases at V and 12 bases at J, with 17 bases between. The CDR3 spans 12 residues. The CDR3 bases are TGTGCCAGCAGAGGACCTTCGGGGTCGACTTTCTTT. The encoded protein is CASRGPSGSTFF.

This clonotype was seen only a few times. This chain connects TRBV20-1 to TRBJ2-3, with TRBD2 identical over 7 bases. The ends lost 2 bases at V and 9 bases at J; junction bases unmatched: 17. The CDR3 runs 16 residues. The V gene's germline CDR1 is DFQATT and CDR2 SNEGSKA (reference sequence). The CDR3 here is CSARPQEWEGRDTQYF. The CDR3 bases are TGCAGTGCTAGACCACAGGAGTGGGAGGGCCGAGACACGCAGTATTTT.

This sequence joins TRBV12-3 or TRBV12-4 and TRBJ1-2; TRBD1 is a possible D gene (6 bases). The CDR3 has 15 amino acids. The V and J ends lost 4 bases and 3 bases respectively, with 15 bases between them. CDR3 residues: CASSSGTRPYYGYTF. CDR3 DNA sequence: TGTGCCAGCAGTTCCGGGACACGTCCGTACTATGGCTACACCTTC.

The chain combines TRBV5-8 with TRBJ2-3; D might be TRBD1 (5 bases). This CDR3 has 14 amino acids. Germline V lookup: CDR1 SGHTS, CDR2 YDEGEE. Trimming stripped 1 base from V and 6 bases from J, with 12 bases between. Here the CDR3 DNA reads TGTGCCAGCAGCTTGTTTCAGGGTTTGGATACGCAGTATTTT. It specifies CASSLFQGLDTQYF.

The rearrangement uses TRBV28 and TRBJ2-5; unclear D gene. From germline, CDR1 is MDHEN and CDR2 SYDVKM. Deletions cut 7 bases from V and 2 bases from J, with 5 bases between. The CDR3 loop spans 11 amino acids. The CDR3: CASKLQETQYF. CDR3 DNA sequence: TGTGCCAGCAAGCTTCAAGAGACCCAGTACTTC.

The table lists this clonotype with a few counts. The chain uses TRBV20-1 and TRBJ1-5; 8 nucleotides agree with TRBD1. This CDR3 spans 15 amino acids. J lost 5 bases, V lost 0 bases, and 6 bases had no gene match. Germline-derived CDR1 and CDR2 are DFQATT and SNEGSKA (reference sequence). The CDR3 nucleotides read TGCAGTGCTAGAGATTGGCAGGGGGCGGATCAGCCCCAGCATTTT. Its protein product is CSARDWQGADQPQHF.

This clonotype was observed a handful of times. The chain uses TRBV7-9 and TRBJ2-1; D gene unclear. The CDR3 has 17 amino acids. Trimming stripped 4 bases from V and 0 bases from J, with 16 bases between. Germline V gene sequence: CDR1 SEHNR, CDR2 FQNEAQ (reference sequence). This CDR3 reads CASSSLRTGFSYNEQFF. Here the CDR3 DNA reads TGTGCCAGCAGCTCCCTTCGGACCGGCTTCTCCTACAATGAGCAGTTCTTC.

This clonotype showed up just a few times. V gene TRBV6-6 combines with J gene TRBJ2-5; 14 nucleotides match TRBD2. Germline V gene sequence: CDR1 MNHNY, CDR2 SVGAGI (reference sequence). The V gene end was trimmed by 1 base and the J gene end by 11 bases; junction bases not matched to a gene: 9. This CDR3 has 16 amino acids. This CDR3 reads CASSYLGLAGAGEQYF. The CDR3 region has the DNA TGTGCCAGCAGTTACTTGGGACTAGCGGGAGCGGGGGAGCAGTACTTC.

The chain is built from TRBV24-1 and TRBJ2-1, with 8 bases identical to TRBD2. V shed 3 bases and J 7 bases; nucleotides not matched to a gene: 7. CDR1 and CDR2 (germline): KGHDR, SFDVKD. This CDR3 has 15 amino acids. The CDR3 DNA sequence: TGTGCCACCAGTGATGTCGGGAGGGCCTTGAATGAGCAGTTCTTC. Amino acids: CATSDVGRALNEQFF.

This chain joins TRBV29-1 and TRBJ1-6; the D is unclear. The CDR3 consists of 8 residues. Germline loops: CDR1 SQVTM, CDR2 ANQGSEA. Between the trimmed V and J ends, which lost 5 bases and 12 bases, there was a span of 2 bases. The CDR3 DNA reads as TGCAGCGTTCTACCCCTCCACTTT. Protein product: CSVLPLHF.

This clonotype was seen only a few times. A junction boundary mismatches the germline segment, possibly from a read error. J is TRBJ2-6 and V is TRBV14, with TRBD1 identical over 8 bases. There are 18 residues in the CDR3. Per germline, CDR1 SGHDN and CDR2 FVKESK. In DNA, the CDR3 is TGTGCCAGCAGTCAAGGCAGGGGGCACCTCTCTGGGGCCAACGTCCTGACTTTC. It codes for CASSQGRGHLSGANVLTF.

This clonotype was counted only a few times. The chain carries TRBV9 and TRBJ1-4; D is ambiguous. CDR1 and CDR2 from the germline V gene are SGDLS and YYNGEE. The CDR3 is 13 residues long. V was trimmed by 0 bases and J by 8 bases, leaving 8 bases between them. CDR3 loop: CASSVGRGEKLFF. In DNA form, the CDR3 reads TGTGCCAGCAGCGTAGGTCGCGGGGAAAAACTGTTTTTT.

V usage is TRBV7-9 and J usage is TRBJ1-1; possible D gene TRBD1, 5 bases. The CDR3 loop spans 16 amino acids. Germline V gene sequence: CDR1 SEHNR, CDR2 FQNEAQ (reference sequence). Deletions cut 2 bases from V and 7 bases from J, with 20 bases between. CDR3 residues: CASSLYVARVQDEAFF. The CDR3 DNA follows: TGTGCCAGCAGCTTATACGTGGCCAGGGTGCAGGATGAAGCTTTCTTT.

In regard to this clonotype: An end of the junction does not agree with germline; a read error may underlie this. The chain is built from TRBV7-7 and TRBJ2-1, with TRBD2 matching 8 bases. Germline CDR1 is SSHAT and CDR2 is FNYEAQ (reference sequence). The CDR3 length is 14 residues. The CDR3 sequence: CASSFGGGLNEQFF. CDR3 in DNA: TGTGCTAGCAGCTTCGGCGGGGGGTTAAATGAGCAGTTCTTC.

CDR3 amino acids: CASSSSGAGGNSYEQYF. CDR3 in DNA: TGTGCCAGCAGCTCCAGTGGAGCGGGAGGTAACTCCTACGAGCAGTACTTC. This chain uses TRBV7-9 with TRBJ2-7; 9 positions agree with TRBD2. CDR3 length equals 17 residues. V lost 4 bases to trimming and J lost 0 bases; unmatched junction nucleotides: 10. In germline, CDR1 is SEHNR, CDR2 FQNEAQ (reference sequence).

For this clonotype: One end of the junction does not line up with germline, which may come from a read error. The chain employs TRBV7-7 and TRBJ2-5, with D hard to call. Germline-derived CDR1 and CDR2 are SSHAT and FNYEAQ (reference sequence). There are 12 residues in the CDR3. DNA of the CDR3: TGTGCTAGCAGCCCACTTCGGTGGGCCCAGTACTTC. It yields the protein CASSPLRWAQYF.

The rearrangement uses TRBV28 and TRBJ2-5; 8 bases agree with TRBD1. From germline, CDR1 is MDHEN and CDR2 SYDVKM. This CDR3 comprises 18 residues. J was trimmed by 1 base and V by 5 bases; bases with no gene match: 15. DNA of the CDR3: TGTGCCAGCAGTGGGCCCGGACAGGGCCTAGACCTCCAAGAGACCCAGTACTTC. As protein: CASSGPGQGLDLQETQYF.

This chain uses TRBV4-1 with TRBJ2-5; D is possibly TRBD2 (6 bases). The DNA end is a closer match to TRBJ2-1, so the J assignment may be wrong. CDR3 length: 14 amino acids. CDR1 MGHRA and CDR2 YSYEKL come from the germline V gene. The CDR3 DNA is TGCGCCAGCAGCCAAGTGGGGGGTCAGGCTGAGCAGTTCTTC. This encodes CASSQVGGQAEQFF.

The rearrangement uses TRBV29-1 and TRBJ1-5; D not resolved. The CDR3 is made up of 12 amino acids. Germline V lookup: CDR1 SQVTM, CDR2 ANQGSEA. The V gene lost 7 bases and the J gene lost 5 bases, with 12 bases spanning the gap. The CDR3 loop reads CSAADGYQPQHF. For the CDR3, the DNA is TGCAGCGCTGCAGACGGATATCAGCCCCAGCATTTT.

The CDR3 region is CASRGGPAVGGYTF. The CDR3 nucleotides are TGTGCCAGCAGGGGGGGCCCGGCAGTGGGGGGCTACACCTTC. The chain has TRBV7-2 and TRBJ1-2; weak D call: TRBD1 (6 bases). The germline V and J ends were trimmed by 6 bases and 8 bases, with 19 bases remaining between them. The CDR3 extends over 14 amino acids. CDR1 and CDR2 from the germline V gene are SGHTA and FQGNSA.